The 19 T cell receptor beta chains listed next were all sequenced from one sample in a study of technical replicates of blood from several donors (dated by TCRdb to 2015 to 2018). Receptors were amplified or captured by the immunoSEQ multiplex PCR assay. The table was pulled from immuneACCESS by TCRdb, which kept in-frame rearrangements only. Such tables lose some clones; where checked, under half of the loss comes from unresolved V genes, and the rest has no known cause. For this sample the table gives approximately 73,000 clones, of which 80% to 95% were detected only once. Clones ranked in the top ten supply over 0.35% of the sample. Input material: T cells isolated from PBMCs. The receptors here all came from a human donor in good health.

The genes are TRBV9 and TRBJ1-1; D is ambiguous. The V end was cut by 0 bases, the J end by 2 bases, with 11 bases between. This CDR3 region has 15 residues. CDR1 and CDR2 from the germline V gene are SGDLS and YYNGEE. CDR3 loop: CASSVDPTGNTEAFF. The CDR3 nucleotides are TGTGCCAGCAGCGTAGACCCGACTGGTAACACTGAAGCTTTCTTT.

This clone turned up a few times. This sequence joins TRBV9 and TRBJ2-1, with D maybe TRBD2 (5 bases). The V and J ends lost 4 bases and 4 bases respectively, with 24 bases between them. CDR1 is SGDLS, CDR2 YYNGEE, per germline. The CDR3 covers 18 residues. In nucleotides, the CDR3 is TGTGCCAGCAGCCCAATTAAACGACCGTCGAGGACTTACAATGAGCAGTTCTTC. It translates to CASSPIKRPSRTYNEQFF.

CDR3 DNA: TGTGCCAGCAGTTTCATCGCGGGAGGACTGGTGTGGGGTGAGCAGTTCTTC. Its protein is CASSFIAGGLVWGEQFF. The chain recombines TRBV27 with TRBJ2-1, with 8 bases that match TRBD2. The CDR3 sequence is 17 residues long. Germline V gene data show CDR1 as MNHEY and CDR2 as SMNVEV (reference sequence). V lost 3 bases to trimming and J lost 9 bases; unmatched junction nucleotides: 16.

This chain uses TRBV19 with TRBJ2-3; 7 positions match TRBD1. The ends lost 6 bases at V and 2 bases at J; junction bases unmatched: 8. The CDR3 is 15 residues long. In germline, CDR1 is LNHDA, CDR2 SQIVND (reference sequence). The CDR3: CASSLGTGATDTQYF. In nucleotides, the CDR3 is TGTGCCAGTAGCCTAGGAACAGGGGCCACAGATACGCAGTATTTT.

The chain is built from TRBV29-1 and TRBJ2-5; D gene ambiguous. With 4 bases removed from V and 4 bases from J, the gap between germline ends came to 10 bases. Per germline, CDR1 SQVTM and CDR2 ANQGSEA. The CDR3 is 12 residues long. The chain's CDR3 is CSVVTVLETQYF. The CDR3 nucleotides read TGCAGCGTTGTAACAGTTTTAGAGACCCAGTACTTC.

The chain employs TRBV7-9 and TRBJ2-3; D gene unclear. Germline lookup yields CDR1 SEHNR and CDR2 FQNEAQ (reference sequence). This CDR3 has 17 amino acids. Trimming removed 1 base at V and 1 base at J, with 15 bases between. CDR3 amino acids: CASSLGILELRTDTQYF. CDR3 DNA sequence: TGTGCCAGCAGCTTAGGAATCCTGGAGTTGCGCACAGATACGCAGTATTTT.

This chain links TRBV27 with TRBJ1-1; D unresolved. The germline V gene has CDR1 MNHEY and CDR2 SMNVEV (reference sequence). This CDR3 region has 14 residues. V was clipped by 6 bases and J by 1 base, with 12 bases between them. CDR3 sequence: CASRKAGANTEAFF. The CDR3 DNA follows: TGTGCCAGCAGGAAAGCGGGAGCGAACACTGAAGCTTTCTTT.

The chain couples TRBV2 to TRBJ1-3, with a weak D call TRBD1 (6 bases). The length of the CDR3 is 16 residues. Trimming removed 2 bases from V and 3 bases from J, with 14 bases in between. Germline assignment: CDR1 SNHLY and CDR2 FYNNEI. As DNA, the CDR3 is TGTGCCAGCAGTGAAAGGGGGGGCTATAGTGGAAACACCATATATTTT. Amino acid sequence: CASSERGGYSGNTIYF.

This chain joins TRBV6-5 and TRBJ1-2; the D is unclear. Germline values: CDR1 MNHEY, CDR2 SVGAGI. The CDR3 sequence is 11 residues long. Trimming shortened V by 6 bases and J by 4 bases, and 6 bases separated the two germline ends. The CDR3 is CASRTGYGYTF. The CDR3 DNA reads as TGTGCCAGCAGGACGGGCTATGGCTACACCTTC.

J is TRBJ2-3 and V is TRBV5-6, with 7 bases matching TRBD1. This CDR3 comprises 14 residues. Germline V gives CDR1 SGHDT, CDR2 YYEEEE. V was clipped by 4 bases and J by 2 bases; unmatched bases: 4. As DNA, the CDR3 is TGTGCCAGCAGCAGGGACAGTTACACAGATACGCAGTATTTT. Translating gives CASSRDSYTDTQYF.

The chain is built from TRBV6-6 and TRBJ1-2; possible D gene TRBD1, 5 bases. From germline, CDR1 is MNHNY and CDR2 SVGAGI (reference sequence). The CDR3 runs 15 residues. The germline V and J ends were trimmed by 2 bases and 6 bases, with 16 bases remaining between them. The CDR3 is CASSYEWQGQNGYTF. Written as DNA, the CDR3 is TGTGCCAGCAGTTACGAGTGGCAGGGTCAAAATGGCTACACCTTC.

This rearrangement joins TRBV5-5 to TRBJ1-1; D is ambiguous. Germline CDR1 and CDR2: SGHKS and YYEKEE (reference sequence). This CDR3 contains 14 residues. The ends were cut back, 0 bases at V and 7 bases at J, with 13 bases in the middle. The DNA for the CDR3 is TGTGCCAGCAGCTTGGTAATTACGGGGTTTGAAGCTTTCTTT. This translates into CASSLVITGFEAFF.

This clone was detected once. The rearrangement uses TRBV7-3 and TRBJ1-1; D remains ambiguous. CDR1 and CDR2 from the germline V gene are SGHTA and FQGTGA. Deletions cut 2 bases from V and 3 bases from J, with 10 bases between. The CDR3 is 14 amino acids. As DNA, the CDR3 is TGTGCCAGCAGCTTAGTTCTAATGGACACTGAAGCTTTCTTT. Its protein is CASSLVLMDTEAFF.

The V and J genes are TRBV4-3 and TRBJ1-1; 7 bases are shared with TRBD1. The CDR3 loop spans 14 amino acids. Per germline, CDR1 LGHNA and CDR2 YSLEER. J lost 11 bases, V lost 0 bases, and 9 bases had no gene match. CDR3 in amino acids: CASSQEEGTVGAFF. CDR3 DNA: TGCGCCAGCAGCCAAGAGGAAGGGACAGTGGGCGCTTTCTTT.

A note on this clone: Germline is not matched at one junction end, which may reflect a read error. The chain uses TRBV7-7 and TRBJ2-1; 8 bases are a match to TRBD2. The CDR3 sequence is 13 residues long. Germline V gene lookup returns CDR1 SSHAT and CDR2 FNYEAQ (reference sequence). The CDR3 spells CASSPLAGNEQFF. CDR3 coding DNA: TGTGCTAGCAGCCCATTAGCGGGAAATGAGCAGTTCTTC.

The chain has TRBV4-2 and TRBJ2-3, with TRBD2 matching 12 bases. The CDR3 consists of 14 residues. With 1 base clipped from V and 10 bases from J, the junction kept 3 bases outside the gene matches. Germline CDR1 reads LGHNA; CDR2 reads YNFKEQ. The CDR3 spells CASSQASGRAAQYF. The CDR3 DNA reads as TGTGCCAGCAGCCAAGCTAGCGGGAGGGCCGCGCAGTATTTT.

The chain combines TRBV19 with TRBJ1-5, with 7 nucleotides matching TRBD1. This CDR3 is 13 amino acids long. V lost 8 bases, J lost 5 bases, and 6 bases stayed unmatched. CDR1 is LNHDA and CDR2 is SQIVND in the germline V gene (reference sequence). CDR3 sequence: CASSAGGHQPQHF. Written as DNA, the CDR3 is TGTGCCAGTTCAGCAGGGGGACATCAGCCCCAGCATTTT. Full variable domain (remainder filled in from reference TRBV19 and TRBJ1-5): DGGITQSPKYLFRKEGQNVTLSCEQNLNHDAMYWYRQDPGQGLRLIYYSQIVNDFQKGDIAEGYSVSREKKESFPLTVTSAQKNPTAFYLCASSAGGHQPQHFGDGTRLSIL.

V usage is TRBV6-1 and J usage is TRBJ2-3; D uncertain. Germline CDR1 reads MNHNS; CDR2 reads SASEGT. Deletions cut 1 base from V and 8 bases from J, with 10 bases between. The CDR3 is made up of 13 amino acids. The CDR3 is CASSEGSAITQYF. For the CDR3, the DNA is TGTGCCAGCAGTGAAGGTAGTGCCATTACGCAGTATTTT.

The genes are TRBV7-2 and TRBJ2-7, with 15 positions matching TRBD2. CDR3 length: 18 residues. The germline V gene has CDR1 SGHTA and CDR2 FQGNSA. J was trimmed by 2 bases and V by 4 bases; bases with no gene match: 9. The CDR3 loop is CASSWGLAGGPRTYEQYF. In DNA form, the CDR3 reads TGTGCCAGCAGCTGGGGACTAGCGGGAGGTCCTCGCACCTACGAGCAGTACTTC. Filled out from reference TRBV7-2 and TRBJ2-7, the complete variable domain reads GAGVSQSPSNKVTEKGKDVELRCDPISGHTALYWYRQSLGQGLEFLIYFQGNSAPDKSGLPSDRFSAERTGGSVSTLTIQRTQQEDSAVYLCASSWGLAGGPRTYEQYFGPGTRLTVT.